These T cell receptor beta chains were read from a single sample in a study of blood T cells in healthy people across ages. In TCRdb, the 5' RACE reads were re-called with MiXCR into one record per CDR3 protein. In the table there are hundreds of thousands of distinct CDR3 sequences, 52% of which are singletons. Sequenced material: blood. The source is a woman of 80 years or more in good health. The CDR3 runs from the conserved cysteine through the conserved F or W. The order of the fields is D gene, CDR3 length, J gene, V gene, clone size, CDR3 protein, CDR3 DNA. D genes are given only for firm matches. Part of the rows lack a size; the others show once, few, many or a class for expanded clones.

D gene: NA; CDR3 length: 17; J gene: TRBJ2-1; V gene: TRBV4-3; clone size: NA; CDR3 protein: CASSQDVGAGAYNEQFF; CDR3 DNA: TGCGCCAGCAGCCAAGATGTAGGGGCGGGGGCTTACAATGAGCAGTTCTTC
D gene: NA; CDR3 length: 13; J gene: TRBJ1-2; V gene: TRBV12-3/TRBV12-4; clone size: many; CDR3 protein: CASSALLGGGYTF; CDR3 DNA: TGTGCCAGCAGTGCCTTGTTGGGTGGTGGCTACACCTTC
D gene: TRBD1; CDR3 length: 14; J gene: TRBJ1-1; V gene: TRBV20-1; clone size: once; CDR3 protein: CSARVGRGLPEAFF; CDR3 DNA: TGCAGTGCCAGGGTGGGCAGGGGGCTTCCTGAAGCTTTCTTT
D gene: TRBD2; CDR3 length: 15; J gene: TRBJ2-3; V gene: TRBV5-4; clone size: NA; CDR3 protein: CASSPGTILPNTQYF; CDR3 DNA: TGTGCCAGCAGTCCCGGGACTATCCTTCCTAATACGCAGTATTTT
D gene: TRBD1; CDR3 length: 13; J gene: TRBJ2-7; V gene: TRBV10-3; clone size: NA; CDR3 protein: CAISVDRGSEQYF; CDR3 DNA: TGTGCCATCAGTGTAGACAGGGGTAGCGAGCAGTACTTC
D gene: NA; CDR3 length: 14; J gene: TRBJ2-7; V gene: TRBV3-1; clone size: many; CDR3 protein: CASSQGWVSYEQYF; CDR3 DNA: TGTGCCAGCAGCCAAGGATGGGTTAGCTACGAGCAGTACTTC
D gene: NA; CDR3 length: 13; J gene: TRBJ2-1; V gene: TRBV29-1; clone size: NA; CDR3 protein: CSVDPESYNEQFF; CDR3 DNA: TGCAGCGTTGATCCAGAAAGTTACAATGAGCAGTTCTTC
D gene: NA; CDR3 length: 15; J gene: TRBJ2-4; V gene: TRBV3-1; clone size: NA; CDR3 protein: CASSRVLVGVNIQYF; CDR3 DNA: TGTGCCAGCAGCCGCGTTCTAGTGGGGGTCAACATTCAGTACTTC
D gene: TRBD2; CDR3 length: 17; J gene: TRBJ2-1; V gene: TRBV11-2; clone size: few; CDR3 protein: CASSMTGTSERYNEQFF; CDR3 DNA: TGTGCCAGCAGCATGACCGGGACTAGCGAAAGATACAATGAGCAGTTCTTC
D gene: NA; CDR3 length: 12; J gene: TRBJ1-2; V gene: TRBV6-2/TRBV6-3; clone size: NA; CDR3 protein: CASSEPPSWYTF; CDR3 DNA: TGTGCCAGCAGTGAACCACCGTCATGGTACACCTTC
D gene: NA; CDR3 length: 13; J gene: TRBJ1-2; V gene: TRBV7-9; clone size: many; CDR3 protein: CASGRSQVYGYTF; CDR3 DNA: TGTGCCAGCGGTCGGTCGCAGGTCTATGGCTACACCTTC
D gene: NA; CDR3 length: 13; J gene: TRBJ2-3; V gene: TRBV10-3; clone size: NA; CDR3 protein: CAISDRSFDTQYF; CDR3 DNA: TGTGCCATCAGTGATCGGAGCTTTGATACGCAGTATTTT
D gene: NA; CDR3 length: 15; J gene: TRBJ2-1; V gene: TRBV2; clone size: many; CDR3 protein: CASSVRGVGLNEQFF; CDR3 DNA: TGTGCCAGCAGTGTCCGAGGGGTTGGGCTCAATGAGCAGTTCTTC
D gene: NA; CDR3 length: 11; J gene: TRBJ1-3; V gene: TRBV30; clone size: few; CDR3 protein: CARASGNTIYF; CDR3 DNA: TGTGCCCGGGCGTCTGGAAACACCATATATTTT
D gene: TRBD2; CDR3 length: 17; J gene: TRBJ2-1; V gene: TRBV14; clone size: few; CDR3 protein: CASSSIPSGRPYNEQFF; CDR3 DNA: TGTGCCAGCAGCAGTATACCCAGCGGGAGACCCTACAATGAGCAGTTCTTC
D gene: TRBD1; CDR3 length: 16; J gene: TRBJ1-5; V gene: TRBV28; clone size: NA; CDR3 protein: CASSPGTGVSNQPQHF; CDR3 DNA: TGTGCCAGCAGTCCCGGGACAGGGGTAAGCAATCAGCCCCAGCATTTT
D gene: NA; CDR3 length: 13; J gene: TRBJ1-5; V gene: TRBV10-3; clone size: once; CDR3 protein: CATRGGSNQPQHF; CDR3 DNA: TGTGCCACCCGGGGGGGTAGCAATCAGCCCCAGCATTTT
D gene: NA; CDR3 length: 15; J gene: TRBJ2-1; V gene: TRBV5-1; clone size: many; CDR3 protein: CASSPRDGSYNEQFF; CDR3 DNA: TGCGCCAGCAGCCCCCGGGACGGATCATACAATGAGCAGTTCTTC
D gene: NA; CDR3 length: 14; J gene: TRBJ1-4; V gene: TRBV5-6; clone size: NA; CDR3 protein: CASSLRGFNEKLFF; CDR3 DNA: TGTGCCAGCAGCTTGAGAGGATTTAATGAAAAACTGTTTTTT
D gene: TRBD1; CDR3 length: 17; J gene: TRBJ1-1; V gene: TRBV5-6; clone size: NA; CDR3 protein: CASSLAGGGPTNTEAFF; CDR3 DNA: TGTGCCAGCAGCTTGGCGGGAGGGGGCCCGACGAACACTGAAGCTTTCTTT
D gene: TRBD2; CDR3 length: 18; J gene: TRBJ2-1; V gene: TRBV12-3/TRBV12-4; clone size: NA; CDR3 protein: CASSFLAGGPHSYNEQFF; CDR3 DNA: TGTGCCAGCAGTTTTCTAGCGGGGGGGCCCCATTCCTACAATGAGCAGTTCTTC
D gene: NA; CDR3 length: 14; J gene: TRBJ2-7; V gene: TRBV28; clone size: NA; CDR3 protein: CAGSFQGPTDERYF; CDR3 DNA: TGTGCCGGCAGTTTCCAGGGGCCGACGGACGAGCGGTACTTC
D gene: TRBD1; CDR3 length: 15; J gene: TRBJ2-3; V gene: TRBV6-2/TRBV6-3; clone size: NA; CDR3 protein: CASSSQTGVTDTQYF; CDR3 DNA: TGTGCCAGCAGTTCTCAGACAGGGGTGACAGATACGCAGTATTTT
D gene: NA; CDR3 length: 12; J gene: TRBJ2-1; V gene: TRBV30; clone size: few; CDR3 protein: CARGDRYNEQFF; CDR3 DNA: TGTGCCAGGGGGGATCGGTACAATGAGCAGTTCTTC
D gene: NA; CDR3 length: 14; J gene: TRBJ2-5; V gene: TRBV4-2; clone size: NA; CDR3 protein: CASSQGAQKETQYF; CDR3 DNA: TGTGCCAGCAGCCAAGGGGCACAGAAAGAGACCCAGTACTTC
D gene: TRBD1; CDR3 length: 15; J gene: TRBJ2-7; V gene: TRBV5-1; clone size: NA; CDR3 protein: CASSPLRDRVGEQYF; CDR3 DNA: TGCGCCAGCAGCCCCCTTAGGGACAGGGTGGGCGAGCAGTACTTC
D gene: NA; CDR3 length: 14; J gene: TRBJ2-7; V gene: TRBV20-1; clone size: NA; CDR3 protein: CSAGNQISNYEQYF; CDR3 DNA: TGCAGTGCTGGTAATCAGATATCCAACTACGAGCAGTACTTC
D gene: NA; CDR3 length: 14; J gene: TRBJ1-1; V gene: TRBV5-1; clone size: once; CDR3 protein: CVSSFGLVETEAFF; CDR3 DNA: TGCGTCAGCAGCTTTGGCTTGGTGGAGACTGAAGCTTTCTTT
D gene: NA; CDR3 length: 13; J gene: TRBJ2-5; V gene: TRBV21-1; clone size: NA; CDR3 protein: CASSSRFWETQYF; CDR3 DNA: TGTGCCAGCAGCTCTCGATTCTGGGAGACCCAGTACTTC
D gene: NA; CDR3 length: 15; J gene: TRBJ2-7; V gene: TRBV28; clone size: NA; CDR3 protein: CASSLAGKGSYEQYF; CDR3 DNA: TGTGCCAGCAGTTTGGCCGGGAAGGGGAGCTACGAGCAGTACTTC
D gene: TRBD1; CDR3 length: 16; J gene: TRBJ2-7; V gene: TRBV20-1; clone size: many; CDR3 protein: CSAREGDRGFSYEQYF; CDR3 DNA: TGCAGTGCGCGAGAGGGCGACAGGGGGTTTTCCTACGAGCAGTACTTC
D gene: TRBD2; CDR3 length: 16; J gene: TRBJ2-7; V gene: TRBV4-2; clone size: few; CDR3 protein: CASSPGLAGLSYEQYF; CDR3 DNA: TGTGCCAGCAGCCCGGGACTAGCGGGACTCTCCTACGAGCAGTACTTC
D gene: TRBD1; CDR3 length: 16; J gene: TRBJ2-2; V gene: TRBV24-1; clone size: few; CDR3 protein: CATSDRQGPNTGELFF; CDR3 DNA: TGTGCCACCAGTGACCGACAGGGCCCGAACACCGGGGAGCTGTTTTTT
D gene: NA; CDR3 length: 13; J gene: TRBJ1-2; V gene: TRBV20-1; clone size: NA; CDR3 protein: CSARDRNSYGYTF; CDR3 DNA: TGCAGTGCCAGAGACAGGAATAGCTATGGCTACACCTTC
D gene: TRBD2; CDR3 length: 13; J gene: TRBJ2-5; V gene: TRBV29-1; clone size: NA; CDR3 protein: CSVRPGLEETQYF; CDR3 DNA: TGCAGCGTCCGTCCGGGACTAGAGGAGACCCAGTACTTC
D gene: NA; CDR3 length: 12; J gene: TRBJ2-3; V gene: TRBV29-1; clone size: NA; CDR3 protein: CSVGASTDTQYF; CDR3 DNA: TGCAGCGTTGGGGCCAGCACAGATACGCAGTATTTT
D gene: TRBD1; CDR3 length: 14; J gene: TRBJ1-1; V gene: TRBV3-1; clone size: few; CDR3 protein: CASSVHRGNTEAFF; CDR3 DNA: TGTGCCAGCAGCGTACACAGGGGAAACACTGAAGCTTTCTTT